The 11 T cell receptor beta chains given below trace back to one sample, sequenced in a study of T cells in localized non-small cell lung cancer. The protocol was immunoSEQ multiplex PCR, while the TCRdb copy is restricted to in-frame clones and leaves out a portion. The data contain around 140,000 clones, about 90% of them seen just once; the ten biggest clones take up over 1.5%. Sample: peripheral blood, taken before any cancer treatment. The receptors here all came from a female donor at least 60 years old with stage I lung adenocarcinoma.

In DNA form, the CDR3 reads TGCGCCAGCAGCTTGGCACCCTCCGGGAACAATGAGCAGTTCTTC. Translation gives CASSLAPSGNNEQFF. The V and J genes are TRBV5-1 and TRBJ2-1, with D perhaps matching TRBD2 (5 bases). The CDR3 covers 15 residues. V lost 0 bases and J 5 bases, leaving 12 bases between the germline ends. CDR1 is SGHRS, CDR2 YFSETQ, per germline.

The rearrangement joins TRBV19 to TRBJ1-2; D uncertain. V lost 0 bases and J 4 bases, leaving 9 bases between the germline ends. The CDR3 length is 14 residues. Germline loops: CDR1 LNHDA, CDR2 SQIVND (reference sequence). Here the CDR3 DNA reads TGTGCCAGTAGTATAGATACAACAGCCTATGGCTACACCTTC. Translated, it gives CASSIDTTAYGYTF.

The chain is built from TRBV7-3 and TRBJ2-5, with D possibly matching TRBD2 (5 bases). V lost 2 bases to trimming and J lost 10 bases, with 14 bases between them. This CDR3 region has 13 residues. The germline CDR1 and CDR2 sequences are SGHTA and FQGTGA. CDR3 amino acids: CASSLGTAGIQYF. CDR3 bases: TGTGCCAGCAGCTTAGGTACGGCCGGGATCCAGTACTTC. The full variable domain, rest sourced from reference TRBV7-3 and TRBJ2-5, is GAGVSQTPSNKVTEKGKYVELRCDPISGHTALYWYRQSLGQGPEFLIYFQGTGAADDSGLPNDRFFAVRPEGSVSTLKIQRTERGDSAVYLCASSLGTAGIQYFGPGTRLLVL.

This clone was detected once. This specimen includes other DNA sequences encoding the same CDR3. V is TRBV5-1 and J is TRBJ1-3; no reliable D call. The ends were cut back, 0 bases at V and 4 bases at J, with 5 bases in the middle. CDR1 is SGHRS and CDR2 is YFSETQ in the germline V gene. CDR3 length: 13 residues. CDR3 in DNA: TGCGCCAGCAGCTTGGGGGGAGGAAACACCATATATTTT. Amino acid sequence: CASSLGGGNTIYF.

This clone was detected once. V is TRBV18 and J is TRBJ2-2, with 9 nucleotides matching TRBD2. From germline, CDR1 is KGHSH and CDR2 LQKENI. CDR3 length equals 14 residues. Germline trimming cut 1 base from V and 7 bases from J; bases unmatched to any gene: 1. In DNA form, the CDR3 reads TGTGCCAGCTCACCACAGCGGGAGGTCGGGGAGCTGTTTTTT. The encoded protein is CASSPQREVGELFF.

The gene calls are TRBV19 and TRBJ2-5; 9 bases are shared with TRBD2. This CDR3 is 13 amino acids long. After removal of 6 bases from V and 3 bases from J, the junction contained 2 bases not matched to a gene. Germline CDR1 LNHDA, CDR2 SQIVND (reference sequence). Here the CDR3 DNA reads TGTGCCAGTAGGGGACTAGCTGAAGAGACCCAGTACTTC. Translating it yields CASRGLAEETQYF. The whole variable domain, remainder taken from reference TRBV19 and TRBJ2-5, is DGGITQSPKYLFRKEGQNVTLSCEQNLNHDAMYWYRQDPGQGLRLIYYSQIVNDFQKGDIAEGYSVSREKKESFPLTVTSAQKNPTAFYLCASRGLAEETQYFGPGTRLLVL.

The CDR3 here is CASSAIRLTNEKLFF. CDR3 bases: TGTGCCAGCAGCGCAATCAGGTTAACTAATGAAAAACTGTTTTTT. This chain uses TRBV11-2 with TRBJ1-4, with D hard to call. Trimming left V 5 bases short and J 1 base short, with 11 bases between. Germline V gene sequence: CDR1 SGHAT, CDR2 FQNNGV. The CDR3 loop spans 15 amino acids.

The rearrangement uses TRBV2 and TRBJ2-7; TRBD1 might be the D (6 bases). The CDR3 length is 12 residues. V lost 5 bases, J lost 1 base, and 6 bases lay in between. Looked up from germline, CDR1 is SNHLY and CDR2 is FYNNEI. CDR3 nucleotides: TGTGCCAGCAGTACAGGGTCCTACGAGCAGTACTTC. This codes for CASSTGSYEQYF.

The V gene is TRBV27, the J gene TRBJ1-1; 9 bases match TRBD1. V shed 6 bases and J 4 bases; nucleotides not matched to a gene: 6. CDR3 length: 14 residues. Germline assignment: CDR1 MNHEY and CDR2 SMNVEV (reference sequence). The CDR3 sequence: CASSRDRDTTEAFF. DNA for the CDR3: TGTGCCAGCAGCCGGGACAGGGATACCACTGAAGCTTTCTTT.

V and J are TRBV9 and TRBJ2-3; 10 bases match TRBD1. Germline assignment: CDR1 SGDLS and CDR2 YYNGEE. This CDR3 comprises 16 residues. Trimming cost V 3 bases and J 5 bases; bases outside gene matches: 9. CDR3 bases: TGTGCCAGCAGCGCATCCCGGGACAGGGGTTTAGATACGCAGTATTTT. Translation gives CASSASRDRGLDTQYF.

CDR3 protein: CATSRVAGGTQYF. DNA of the CDR3: TGTGCCACCAGCAGAGTGGCGGGCGGTACGCAGTATTTT. The chain carries TRBV15 and TRBJ2-3; D perhaps matches TRBD2 (5 bases). Per germline, CDR1 LNHNV and CDR2 YYDKDF (reference sequence). The CDR3 has 13 residues. With 1 base removed from V and 8 bases from J, the gap between germline ends came to 10 bases.